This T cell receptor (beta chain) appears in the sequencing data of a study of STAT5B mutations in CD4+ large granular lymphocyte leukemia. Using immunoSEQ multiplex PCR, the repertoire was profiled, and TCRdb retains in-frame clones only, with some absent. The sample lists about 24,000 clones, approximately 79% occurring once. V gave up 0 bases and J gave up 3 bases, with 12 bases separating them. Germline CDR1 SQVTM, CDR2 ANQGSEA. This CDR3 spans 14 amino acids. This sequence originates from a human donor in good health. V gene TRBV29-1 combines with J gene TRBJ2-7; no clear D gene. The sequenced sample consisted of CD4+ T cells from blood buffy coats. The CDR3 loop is CSVEDRSKYYEQYF. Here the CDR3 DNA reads TGCAGCGTTGAAGATCGGAGCAAGTACTACGAGCAGTACTTC.